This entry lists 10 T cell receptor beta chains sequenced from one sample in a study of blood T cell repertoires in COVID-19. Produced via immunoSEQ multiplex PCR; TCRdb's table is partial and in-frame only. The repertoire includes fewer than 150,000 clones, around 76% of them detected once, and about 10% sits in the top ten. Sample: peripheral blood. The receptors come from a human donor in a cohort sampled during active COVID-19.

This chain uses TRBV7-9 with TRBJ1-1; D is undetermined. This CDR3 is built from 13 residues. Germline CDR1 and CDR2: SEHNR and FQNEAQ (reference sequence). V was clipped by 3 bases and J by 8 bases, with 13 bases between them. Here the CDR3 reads CASSLGFEGEAFF. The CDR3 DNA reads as TGTGCCAGCAGCTTGGGGTTCGAGGGCGAAGCTTTCTTT.

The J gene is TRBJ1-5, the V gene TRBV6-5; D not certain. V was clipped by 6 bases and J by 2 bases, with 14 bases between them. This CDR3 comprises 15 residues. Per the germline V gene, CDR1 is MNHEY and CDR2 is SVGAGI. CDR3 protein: CASSLVGGGNQPQHF. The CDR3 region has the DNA TGTGCCAGCAGCCTCGTAGGAGGAGGCAATCAGCCCCAGCATTTT.

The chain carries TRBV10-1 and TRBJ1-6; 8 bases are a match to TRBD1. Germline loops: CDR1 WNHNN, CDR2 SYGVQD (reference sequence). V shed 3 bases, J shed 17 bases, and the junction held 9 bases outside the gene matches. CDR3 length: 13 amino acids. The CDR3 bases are TGCGCCAGCAGTGACCCACAGGGGGGGCGCATCCACTTT. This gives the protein CASSDPQGGRIHF.

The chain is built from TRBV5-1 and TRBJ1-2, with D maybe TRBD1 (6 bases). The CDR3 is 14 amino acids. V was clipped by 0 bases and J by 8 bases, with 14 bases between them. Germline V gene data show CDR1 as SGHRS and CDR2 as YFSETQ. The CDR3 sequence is CASSLVGGWGGYTF. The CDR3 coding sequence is TGCGCCAGCAGCTTGGTTGGGGGCTGGGGAGGCTACACCTTC.

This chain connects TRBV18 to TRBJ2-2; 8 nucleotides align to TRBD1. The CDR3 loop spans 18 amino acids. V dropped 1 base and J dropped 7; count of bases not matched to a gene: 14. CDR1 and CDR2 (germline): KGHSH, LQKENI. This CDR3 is CASSPRGFGQGAGGELFF. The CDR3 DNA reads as TGTGCCAGCTCACCACGTGGTTTCGGGCAGGGGGCCGGCGGGGAGCTGTTTTTT.

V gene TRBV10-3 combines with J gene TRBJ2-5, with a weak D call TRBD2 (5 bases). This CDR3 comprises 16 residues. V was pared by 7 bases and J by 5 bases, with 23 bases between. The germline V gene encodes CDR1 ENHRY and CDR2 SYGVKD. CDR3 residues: CAITMELASRAETQYF. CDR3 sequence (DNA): TGTGCCATCACCATGGAGCTAGCTTCACGAGCGGAGACCCAGTACTTC.

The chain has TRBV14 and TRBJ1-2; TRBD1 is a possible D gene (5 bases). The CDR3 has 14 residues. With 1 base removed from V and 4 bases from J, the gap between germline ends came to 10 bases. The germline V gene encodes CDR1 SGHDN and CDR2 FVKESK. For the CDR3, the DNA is TGTGCCAGCAGCCAAGGATCAGGGTCCTATGGCTACACCTTC. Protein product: CASSQGSGSYGYTF.

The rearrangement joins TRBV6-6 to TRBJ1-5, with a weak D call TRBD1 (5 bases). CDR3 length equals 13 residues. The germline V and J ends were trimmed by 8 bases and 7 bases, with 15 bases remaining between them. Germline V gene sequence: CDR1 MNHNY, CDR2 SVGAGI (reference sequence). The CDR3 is CASSGGRNQPQHF. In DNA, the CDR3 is TGTGCCAGCTCGGGGGGAAGGAACCAGCCCCAGCATTTT.

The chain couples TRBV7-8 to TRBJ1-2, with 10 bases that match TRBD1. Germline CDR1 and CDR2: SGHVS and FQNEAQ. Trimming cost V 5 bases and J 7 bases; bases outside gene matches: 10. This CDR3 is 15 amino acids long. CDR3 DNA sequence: TGTGCCAGCAGCCCGCCGACAGGGGGCGCGGGTGGCTACACCTTC. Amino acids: CASSPPTGGAGGYTF. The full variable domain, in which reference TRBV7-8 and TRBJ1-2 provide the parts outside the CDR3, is GAGVSQSPRYKVAKRGQDVALRCDPISGHVSLFWYQQALGQGPEFLTYFQNEAQLDKSGLPSDRFFAERPEGSVSTLKIQRTQQEDSAVYLCASSPPTGGAGGYTFGSGTRLTVV.

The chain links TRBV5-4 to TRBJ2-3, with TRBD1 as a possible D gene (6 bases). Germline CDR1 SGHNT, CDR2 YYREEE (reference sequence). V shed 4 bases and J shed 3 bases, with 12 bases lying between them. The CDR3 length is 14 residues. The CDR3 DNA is TGTGCCAGCAGCCAGGGGATGGGGACAGATACGCAGTATTTT. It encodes CASSQGMGTDTQYF. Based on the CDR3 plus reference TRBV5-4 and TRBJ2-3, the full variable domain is ETGVTQSPTHLIKTRGQQVTLRCSSQSGHNTVSWYQQALGQGPQFIFQYYREEENGRGNFPPRFSGLQFPNYSSELNVNALELDDSALYLCASSQGMGTDTQYFGPGTRLTVL.